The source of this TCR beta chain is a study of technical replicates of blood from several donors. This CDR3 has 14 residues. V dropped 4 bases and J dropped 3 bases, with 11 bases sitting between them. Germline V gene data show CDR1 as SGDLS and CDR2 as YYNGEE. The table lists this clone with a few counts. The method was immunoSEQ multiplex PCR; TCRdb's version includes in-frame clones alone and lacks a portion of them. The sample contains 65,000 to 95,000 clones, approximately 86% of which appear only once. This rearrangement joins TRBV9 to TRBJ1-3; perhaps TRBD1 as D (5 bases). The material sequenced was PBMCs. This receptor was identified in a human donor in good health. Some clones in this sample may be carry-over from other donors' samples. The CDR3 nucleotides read TGTGCCAGCAGCCCGCGGGGCTTTGGAAACACCATATATTTT. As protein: CASSPRGFGNTIYF.